One and the same sample provided the 27 T cell receptor beta chains below, sequenced in a study of T-cell memory formation after mild COVID-19. One entry per CDR3 protein, called by TCRdb with MiXCR from the 5' RACE reads. The table records 380,000 or so distinct CDR3 sequences, approximately 14% of them present only once. Sequencing input: PBMCs or a T cell subset sorted from them (not recorded which). The receptors stem from a man between 18 and 29 years old who had mild COVID-19 (a few samples of this study predate the infection). Cell type and time point are not known.

This clonotype was counted a single time. This chain uses TRBV4-2 with TRBJ1-2; D remains ambiguous. The CDR3 is made up of 15 amino acids. CDR1 LGHNA and CDR2 YNFKEQ come from the germline V gene. The ends were cut back, 0 bases at V and 2 bases at J, with 10 bases in the middle. The CDR3 spells CASSQELPGNYGYTF. CDR3 bases: TGTGCCAGCAGCCAAGAACTTCCGGGAAACTATGGCTACACCTTC.

The rearrangement joins TRBV5-4 to TRBJ2-6; TRBD1 aligns across 8 bases. Germline trimming cut 1 base from V and 2 bases from J; bases unmatched to any gene: 2. CDR1 SGHNT and CDR2 YYREEE come from the germline V gene (reference sequence). This CDR3 is 16 amino acids long. The CDR3 is CASSLIQGAGANVLTF. In nucleotides, the CDR3 is TGTGCCAGCAGCTTGATACAGGGGGCTGGGGCCAACGTCCTGACTTTC.

The chain uses TRBV5-1 and TRBJ2-2; the D is unclear. Trimming took off 1 base at V and 7 bases at J, with 11 bases between the two ends. CDR1 and CDR2 from the germline V gene are SGHRS and YFSETQ. CDR3 length: 14 residues. The CDR3 region has the DNA TGCGCCAGCAGCTTGTTTCAGGAGATCGGGGAGCTGTTTTTT. It codes for CASSLFQEIGELFF.

The rearrangement joins TRBV10-3 to TRBJ1-1; 9 nucleotides agree with TRBD1. The CDR3 consists of 17 residues. V shed 4 bases and J 1 base; nucleotides not matched to a gene: 10. Germline values: CDR1 ENHRY, CDR2 SYGVKD. CDR3 loop: CAISVNPGQGANTEAFF. CDR3 nucleotides: TGTGCCATCAGTGTAAATCCGGGACAGGGAGCGAACACTGAAGCTTTCTTT.

The chain links TRBV21-1 to TRBJ1-1. TRBV21-1 is listed as a pseudogene. CDR3 length: 15 residues. CDR3 sequence reads: CASSKGGHLATEAFF. The CDR3 nucleotides are TGTGCCAGCAGCAAAGGAGGTCACCTGGCTACTGAAGCTTTCTTT.

This clonotype turned up a few times. The chain couples TRBV5-1 to TRBJ1-1; D perhaps matches TRBD1 (6 bases). The CDR3 runs to 14 residues. V was trimmed by 5 bases and J by 1 base, leaving 12 bases between them. The germline CDR1 and CDR2 sequences are SGHRS and YFSETQ. CDR3 nucleotide sequence: TGCGCCAGCAGACTGCGGGACACGAACACTGAAGCTTTCTTT. Protein: CASRLRDTNTEAFF.

This clonotype was counted a few times. The junction and the germline gene differ at one end; a read error may be behind it. The rearrangement joins TRBV7-7 to TRBJ2-1, with 10 bases aligning to TRBD1. The CDR3 is 15 residues long. Germline loops: CDR1 SSHAT, CDR2 FNYEAQ (reference sequence). CDR3 protein: CASSPGQGRNNEQFF. CDR3 DNA: TGTGCTAGCAGCCCGGGACAGGGGAGGAACAATGAGCAGTTCTTC.

This clonotype was seen only a few times. This chain links TRBV4-1 with TRBJ1-1; D gene unclear. V lost 1 base, J lost 2 bases, and 11 bases lay in between. The CDR3 is 15 amino acids. Germline lookup yields CDR1 MGHRA and CDR2 YSYEKL. The CDR3 bases are TGCGCCAGCAGCCAAGGTCCTCTAACAAACACTGAAGCTTTCTTT. It codes for CASSQGPLTNTEAFF.

This chain links TRBV12-3 or TRBV12-4 with TRBJ2-3; 7 bases align to TRBD2. The V and J ends lost 3 bases and 10 bases, in that order; junction bases with no gene match: 10. The CDR3 covers 14 residues. CDR3 in amino acids: CASSFQVGGDSQYF. As DNA, the CDR3 is TGTGCCAGCAGTTTCCAAGTGGGGGGGGACTCGCAGTATTTT.

This clonotype was seen a handful of times. The V and J genes are TRBV28 and TRBJ1-2, with TRBD1 matching 7 bases. CDR1 and CDR2 from the germline V gene are MDHEN and SYDVKM. Unmatched junction bases numbered 11, after V lost 6 bases and J lost 4 bases. This CDR3 is 15 amino acids long. Here the CDR3 DNA reads TGTGCCAGCAGGACTCAGGGAGGGGGCCCCTATGGCTACACCTTC. Translating gives CASRTQGGGPYGYTF.

The rearrangement joins TRBV5-6 to TRBJ2-5, with D perhaps TRBD1 (6 bases). The germline gives CDR1 SGHDT, CDR2 YYEEEE. The CDR3 covers 15 residues. With 4 bases removed from V and 4 bases from J, the gap between germline ends came to 17 bases. The CDR3, as DNA: TGTGCCAGCAGCACCCTACAGGGCGCTGGAGAGACCCAGTACTTC. Its protein is CASSTLQGAGETQYF.

The sample holds a few counts of this clonotype. The rearrangement joins TRBV6-5 to TRBJ2-3; D is possibly TRBD1 or TRBD2 (6 bases each). CDR1 and CDR2 from the germline V gene are MNHEY and SVGAGI. There are 16 residues in the CDR3. V was cut by 6 bases and J by 0 bases, with 16 bases left in between. The CDR3 spells CASRSPGAPSTDTQYF. DNA of the CDR3: TGTGCCAGCAGATCTCCGGGGGCTCCTAGCACAGATACGCAGTATTTT.

This clonotype was counted only a few times. V gene TRBV4-3 combines with J gene TRBJ2-1; TRBD1 is a possible D gene (6 bases). The CDR3 consists of 13 residues. CDR1 and CDR2 (germline): LGHNA, YSLEER. Trimming took 0 bases from V and 12 from J, leaving 12 bases between them. The CDR3 loop reads CASSQESETGQFF. DNA of the CDR3: TGCGCCAGCAGCCAAGAGTCGGAGACAGGGCAGTTCTTC.

This rearrangement joins TRBV20-1 to TRBJ2-1; tentative D call: TRBD2 (6 bases). The germline V gene encodes CDR1 DFQATT and CDR2 SNEGSKA (reference sequence). CDR3 length: 12 residues. V gave up 3 bases and J gave up 3 bases, with 6 bases separating them. The CDR3 here is CSASGGYNEQFF. The DNA of the CDR3 is TGCAGTGCTAGCGGGGGCTACAATGAGCAGTTCTTC.

This clonotype occurred many times. V and J are TRBV12-3 or TRBV12-4 and TRBJ1-1; unclear D gene. CDR3 length: 10 residues. Trimming removed 8 bases from V and 3 bases from J, with 4 bases in between. As DNA, the CDR3 is TGTGCCAGCGGTCACACTGAAGCTTTCTTT. The encoded protein is CASGHTEAFF.

This clonotype appeared a few times. DNA of the CDR3: TGTGCCAGCAGTTTAAAGGGTCCAGGGGCCAACGTCCTGACTTTC. Residues: CASSLKGPGANVLTF. The chain joins TRBV27 to TRBJ2-6; unclear D gene. The CDR3 runs 15 residues. Germline V gives CDR1 MNHEY, CDR2 SMNVEV (reference sequence). Trimming pared 2 bases from V and 4 bases from J, leaving 9 bases between.

V and J are TRBV3-1 and TRBJ2-7; 7 bases are a match to TRBD2. The J segment lost 3 bases and the V segment lost 5 bases, leaving 10 bases of the junction unmatched. The germline V gene encodes CDR1 LGHDT and CDR2 YNNKEL (reference sequence). This CDR3 contains 15 residues. The CDR3, as DNA: TGTGCCAGCAGCTACCAGACTAGCAGGTACTACGAGCAGTACTTC. This codes for CASSYQTSRYYEQYF.

About this clonotype itself: At one boundary the junction diverges from the germline segment, which might be a read error. The chain links TRBV7-6 to TRBJ2-3; no reliable D call. The CDR3 has 14 amino acids. Germline V lookup: CDR1 SGHVS, CDR2 FNYEAQ. As DNA, the CDR3 is TGTACCAGCAGCCCCGGTGCCAGAACAGATACGCAGTATTTT. Its protein is CTSSPGARTDTQYF.

This clonotype was counted a few times. The gene calls are TRBV6-5 and TRBJ1-4, with D tentatively TRBD1 (6 bases). CDR3 length: 15 amino acids. The germline gives CDR1 MNHEY, CDR2 SVGAGI. Trimming pared 2 bases from V and 4 bases from J, leaving 11 bases between. Here the CDR3 DNA reads TGTGCCAGCAGTTACGGCCGGACAGTTAATGAAAAACTGTTTTTT. Amino acid sequence: CASSYGRTVNEKLFF.

The chain recombines TRBV7-2 with TRBJ1-2, with D possibly matching TRBD1 (5 bases). V shed 6 bases and J shed 3 bases, with 11 bases lying between them. Germline loops: CDR1 SGHTA, CDR2 FQGNSA. CDR3 length: 13 residues. CDR3 protein: CASRTGTDYGYTF. In DNA form, the CDR3 reads TGTGCCAGCAGGACCGGGACGGACTATGGCTACACCTTC.

The J gene is TRBJ1-2, the V gene TRBV7-2; D gene uncertain. V lost 0 bases and J lost 5, with 10 bases in between. Germline CDR1 reads SGHTA; CDR2 reads FQGNSA. The CDR3 runs to 14 residues. The CDR3 nucleotides are TGTGCCAGCAGCTTAGCGCCGGTGGTATATGGCTACACCTTC. The encoded protein is CASSLAPVVYGYTF.

In this sample, this clonotype turned up a few times. The genes are TRBV5-1 and TRBJ1-2; 8 bases match TRBD1. CDR1 is SGHRS, CDR2 YFSETQ, per germline. J gave up 3 bases and V 0 bases, and 7 bases lay outside the gene matches. This CDR3 region has 16 residues. CDR3 DNA: TGCGCCAGCAGCTTGGATCCGGGACAGGCTTACTATGGCTACACCTTC. This codes for CASSLDPGQAYYGYTF.

About this clonotype: An end of the junction differs from the germline gene, which may be a read error. The chain employs TRBV18 and TRBJ1-1, with 8 bases identical to TRBD1. Germline V gives CDR1 KGHSH, CDR2 LQKENI. The CDR3 is made up of 11 amino acids. CDR3 residues: CASSPSTGEVF. CDR3 sequence (DNA): TGTGCCAGCTCACCCTCGACAGGGGAAGTCTTT.

The sample holds a few counts of this clonotype. The chain is built from TRBV20-1 and TRBJ2-3; 9 bases match TRBD2. Losses at the gene ends were 2 bases for V and 6 bases for J; bases not matched to a gene: 6. CDR3 length: 14 residues. CDR1 and CDR2 from the germline V gene are DFQATT and SNEGSKA (reference sequence). The CDR3 protein is CSARNSGGMDTQYF. Here the CDR3 DNA reads TGCAGTGCTAGAAATAGCGGGGGTATGGATACGCAGTATTTT.

This clonotype showed up just a few times. The V and J genes are TRBV9 and TRBJ1-3; 7 positions match TRBD1. Germline trimming cut 4 bases from V and 0 bases from J; bases unmatched to any gene: 7. CDR1 and CDR2 from the germline V gene are SGDLS and YYNGEE. The length of the CDR3 is 16 residues. CDR3 residues: CASSSSTGTSGNTIYF. The CDR3 nucleotides read TGTGCCAGCAGCAGTTCGACAGGGACCTCTGGAAACACCATATATTTT. Filled out from reference TRBV9 and TRBJ1-3, the complete variable domain reads DSGVTQTPKHLITATGQRVTLRCSPRSGDLSVYWYQQSLDQGLQFLIQYYNGEERAKGNILERFSAQQFPDLHSELNLSSLELGDSALYFCASSSSTGTSGNTIYFGEGSWLTVV.

This clonotype turned up a few times. This chain connects TRBV2 to TRBJ2-1; TRBD1 matches at 8 bases. The CDR3 has 15 amino acids. V trimming: 7 bases; J trimming: 2 bases; junction bases outside the gene matches: 7. Germline-derived CDR1 and CDR2 are SNHLY and FYNNEI. In DNA form, the CDR3 reads TGTGCCAGCAAGGTCGGACAGGGAGCCTACAATGAGCAGTTCTTC. It yields the protein CASKVGQGAYNEQFF.

This clonotype was found a few times. The chain recombines TRBV28 with TRBJ2-1; a weak D match, TRBD2 (6 bases). The CDR3 sequence is 11 residues long. Germline CDR1 reads MDHEN; CDR2 reads SYDVKM. V lost 6 bases and J 8 bases, leaving 8 bases between the germline ends. The CDR3 nucleotides are TGTGCCAGCAGGGAGGGCTATGAGCAGTTCTTC. Translated, it gives CASREGYEQFF.